This TCR beta chain was sequenced for a study of identical twins. This clonotype has ten or more counts. The antigen is not known. Germline V gene sequence: CDR1 SNHLY, CDR2 FYNNEI. V lost 2 bases, J lost 12 bases, and 17 bases lay in between. CDR3 length: 14 residues. TCRdb independently ran MiXCR on the 5' RACE reads; one entry per CDR3 protein. The table shows about 240,000 distinct CDR3 sequences, with about an eighth occurring only once. Study-wide points: The authors drew conclusions from cross-sectional statistical analysis rather than following the same donors.

The sample also formed part of further work on yellow fever vaccine responses in identical twins.

Sequenced: memory (CD45RO+) T cells sorted from blood. The chain combines TRBV2 with TRBJ2-1; D gene unclear. This TCR was sampled from a woman aged 18-35 years in good health. CDR3 region: CASSELLTGFGQFF. The CDR3 region has the DNA TGTGCCAGCAGTGAACTGCTGACGGGTTTCGGGCAGTTCTTC. The full variable domain, its missing parts supplied by reference TRBV2 and TRBJ2-1, is EPEVTQTPSHQVTQMGQEVILRCVPISNHLYFYWYRQILGQKVEFLVSFYNNEISEKSEIFDDQFSVERPDGSNFTLKIRSTKLEDSAMYFCASSELLTGFGQFFGPGTRLTVL.